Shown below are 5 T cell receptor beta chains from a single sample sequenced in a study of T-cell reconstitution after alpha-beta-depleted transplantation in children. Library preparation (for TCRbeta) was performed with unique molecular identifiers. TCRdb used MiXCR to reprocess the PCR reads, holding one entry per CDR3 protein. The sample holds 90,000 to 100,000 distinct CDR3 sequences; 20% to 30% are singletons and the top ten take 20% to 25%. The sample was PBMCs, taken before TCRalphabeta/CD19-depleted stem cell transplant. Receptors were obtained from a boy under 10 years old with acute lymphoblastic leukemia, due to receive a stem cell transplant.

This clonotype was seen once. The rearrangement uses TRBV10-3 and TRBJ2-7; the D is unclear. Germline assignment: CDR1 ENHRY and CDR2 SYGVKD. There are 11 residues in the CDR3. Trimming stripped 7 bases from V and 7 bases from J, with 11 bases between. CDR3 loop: CAITSKGEQYF. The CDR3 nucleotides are TGTGCCATCACCTCGAAGGGAGAGCAGTACTTC.

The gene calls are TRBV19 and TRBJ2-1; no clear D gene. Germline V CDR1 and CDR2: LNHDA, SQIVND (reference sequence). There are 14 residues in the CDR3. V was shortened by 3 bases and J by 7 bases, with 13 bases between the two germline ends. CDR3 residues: CASSIWVAANEQFF. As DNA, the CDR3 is TGTGCCAGTAGTATCTGGGTTGCGGCGAATGAGCAGTTCTTC.

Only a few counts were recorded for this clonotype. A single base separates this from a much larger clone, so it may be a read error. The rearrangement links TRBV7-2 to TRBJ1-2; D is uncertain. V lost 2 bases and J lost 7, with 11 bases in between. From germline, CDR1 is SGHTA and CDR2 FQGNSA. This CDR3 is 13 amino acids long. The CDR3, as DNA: TGTGCCAGCAGCTTAAAAAGGCGACTTGGCTACACCTTC. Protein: CASSLKRRLGYTF.

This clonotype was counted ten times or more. The CDR3, as DNA: TGCAGTGCTAGAAAAACTTCTGAAGCTTTCTTT. Translating it yields CSARKTSEAFF. The genes are TRBV20-1 and TRBJ1-1; D not certain. CDR3 length: 11 amino acids. Germline CDR1 DFQATT, CDR2 SNEGSKA (reference sequence). V was shortened by 2 bases and J by 6 bases, with 7 bases between the two germline ends.

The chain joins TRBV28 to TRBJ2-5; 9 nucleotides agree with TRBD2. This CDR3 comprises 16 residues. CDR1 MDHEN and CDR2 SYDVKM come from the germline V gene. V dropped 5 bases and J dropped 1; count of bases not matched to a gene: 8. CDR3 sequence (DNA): TGTGCCAGCAGTAAGACTAGCGGAGGGATCCAAGAGACCCAGTACTTC. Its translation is CASSKTSGGIQETQYF.